This T cell receptor beta chain is drawn from a study of blood T cell repertoires in COVID-19. Study at large: The study drew acute and convalescent COVID-19 samples from the United States, Italy and Spain. Sample material is recorded as cDNA or gDNA derived from T cells, B-cell-depleted T cells, or PBMCs.

TCRdb's copy holds only in-frame clones and misses some; the assay was immunoSEQ multiplex PCR. This sample carries around 70,000 clones, around 90% of them seen once, and the ten largest clones take 4% to 5.5%. The CDR3 contains 13 residues. J lost 7 bases, V lost 5 bases, and 4 bases had no gene match. Germline CDR1 and CDR2: MDHEN and SYDVKM. The genes are TRBV28 and TRBJ2-1; 8 bases match TRBD1. This receptor was identified in a human donor in a cohort sampled during active COVID-19. The sequenced sample was peripheral blood. This CDR3 is CASSRQGRNEQFF. The CDR3 bases are TGTGCCAGCAGTCGACAGGGGCGAAATGAGCAGTTCTTC. Full variable domain (remainder filled in from reference TRBV28 and TRBJ2-1): DVKVTQSSRYLVKRTGEKVFLECVQDMDHENMFWYRQDPGLGLRLIYFSYDVKMKEKGDIPEGYSVSREKKERFSLILESASTNQTSMYLCASSRQGRNEQFFGPGTRLTVL.